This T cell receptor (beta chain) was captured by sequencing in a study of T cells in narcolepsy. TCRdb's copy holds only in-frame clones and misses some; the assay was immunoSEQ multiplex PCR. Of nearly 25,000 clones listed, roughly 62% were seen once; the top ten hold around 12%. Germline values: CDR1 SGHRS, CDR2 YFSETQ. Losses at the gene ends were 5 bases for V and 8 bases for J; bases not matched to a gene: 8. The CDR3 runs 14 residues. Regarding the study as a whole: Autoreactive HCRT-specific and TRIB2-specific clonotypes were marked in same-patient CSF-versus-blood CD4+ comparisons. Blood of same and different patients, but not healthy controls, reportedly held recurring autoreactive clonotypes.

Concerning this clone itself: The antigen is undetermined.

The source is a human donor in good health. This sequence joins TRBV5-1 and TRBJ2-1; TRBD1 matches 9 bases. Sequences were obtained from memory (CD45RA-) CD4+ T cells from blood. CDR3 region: CASSGTGNIYEQFF. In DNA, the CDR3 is TGCGCCAGCAGTGGGACAGGGAATATCTATGAGCAGTTCTTC.